Here is one T cell receptor (beta chain) with its context. This clonotype was picked up many times. The target of this receptor is not known. Nothing much larger sits one base from this clone, and base qualities are not available. The run used an Illumina HiSeq 2500. Quantitative 5'-RACE with molecular barcodes was used to prepare TCR beta libraries. The original pipeline was this. A new computational method based on a probabilistic model of VDJ rearrangement was used to identify disease-linked TCR variants. TCRdb reworked the public reads: Q25 trimming with fastp, MiXCR clone assembly, productive beta chains retained. Rows with a matching CDR3 protein are joined into one entry that keeps the most common DNA and genes. TCRdb's processing, not the study's, gives the V and J calls here. Within this sample are roughly 7,000 distinct CDR3 sequences, with around 2.8% of them counted one time only. The ten largest account for 37% of the sample.

V loses 3 bases of germline sequence and J loses 3 bases, and the interval between the two ends is 9 bases. The CDR3 goes from the cysteine to the phenylalanine over 14 residues. Just CDR3 DNA is preserved here, 42 bases in frame from base 1. The germline V gene provides CDR1 SGDLS and CDR2 YYNGEE. The entry originates in a study of CD8 T cells in ankylosing spondylitis (dated by TCRdb to the late 2010s). With regard to the full study: The study profiled T cell receptor beta repertoires in healthy donors and ankylosing spondylitis patients to find disease-linked TCR variants. In total, the full study cohort was made up of some 110 healthy donors and more than 20 ankylosing spondylitis patients. Peripheral blood samples were taken, and synovial fluid was additionally collected from ankylosing spondylitis patients.

The paper as a whole reports these results and caveats: Significant enrichment of the disease-linked clones was reported in matched synovial fluid samples from ankylosing spondylitis patients. Some motif variants were previously reported in synovial fluid and blood of reactive arthritis patients, suggesting common disease-initiation mechanisms. A TCR beta motif of 8 or 9 highly homologous amino acid variants appeared characteristic of blood from ankylosing spondylitis patients. The disease-linked clones showed a CD8+ phenotype and occurred at relatively low frequencies in peripheral blood.

The source of this sequence is a female donor with ankylosing spondylitis or in good health (not recorded which). The specimen sequenced was blood, either unsorted or a sorted T cell fraction (not recorded which). The sequence joins TRBV9 to TRBJ2-2, with the identity of the D gene unclear. At the DNA level, the sequence is TGTGCCAGCAGCGACCTCTTCTACACCGGGGAGCTGTTTTTT. It is translated as CASSDLFYTGELFF.